This T cell receptor beta chain derives from a study of T cells in women clearing cervical HPV infection (dated by TCRdb to the late 2010s). About the study as a whole: The cases were 25 to 30 women with histologically confirmed HPV16-related CIN3 or worse, and 2 of these cases were invasive cancers. Controls were 25 or so women whose single incident HPV16 infection cleared within 12 months without precancer or cancer developing. Cases and controls were matched on age within five years and on year of sample collection. HLA typing was available for only a few women, so HLA type could not be excluded as a confounder. For cases, a median interval of 149 days, with an interquartile range of about 90 to 210 days, was observed between lesion detection and blood sampling. This exploratory proof-of-principle case-control study, nested within the Guanacaste HPV Natural History Study in Costa Rica, compared TCR repertoires among women with different cervical HPV16 outcomes. Blood from cases was drawn at the visit where the lesion was first identified, while blood from controls was drawn once the infection was no longer detected. A median age of almost 35 years was observed in cases versus 37 to 45 in controls, and no significant differences in baseline characteristics were found. As quality controls, five blinded duplicates were added to each group, bringing the total to 60 or so samples made up of roughly 50 participants and 10 or so replicates. The parent cohort enrolled 10,000 or so women aged 18 or older in Guanacaste, Costa Rica, during about 1992 to 1995 and followed them for 7 to 8 years.

The CDR3 starts with the cysteine, ends with the phenylalanine, and has 19 residues. Shown are 48 bases from within the CDR3, in frame from base 1. The germline V gene supplies CDR1 KGHSH and CDR2 LQKENI. V is reduced by 3 bases and J by 5 bases, leaving a spacing of 23 bases between them. General findings and caveats noted by the study authors: Random forest classifiers that combined richness and V gene abundances separated cases from controls with an estimated AUC of 0.8 to 0.9. Because the number of T cells in each sample was unknown, differences in richness could reflect differing T-cell content rather than repertoire biology. TCR repertoire richness was significantly higher in CIN3+ cases than in controls across sequencing depths, while evenness did not differ. TRBV6-7 relative abundance was lower in cases than in controls (about 0.099% versus 0.16%; Bonferroni P = 0.0008). Because of the cross-sectional design, the study could not determine whether the associations came before infection or resulted from infection, and neither effector/memory subsets nor HPV-specific T cells were isolated.

With respect to this clone: The antigen this receptor binds is unknown. The read terminates 3 residues ahead of where the CDR3 ends, so the germline J gene completes it.

TCR beta CDR3 regions were amplified by multiplex PCR from an average of roughly 1,200 ng genomic DNA per sample using the immunoSEQ assay. The assay corrected primer bias using a complete synthetic TCR repertoire to establish an amplification baseline. The amplicons were sequenced using the Illumina platform. Under the source paper's analysis protocol: Sequences were error-corrected by clustering with frequency ratios and a modified nearest-neighbor algorithm, then analyzed in the immunoSEQ Analyzer with IMGT gene definitions. TCR richness and evenness were averaged over 20 rarefaction repeats at each rarefaction depth, excluding samples with fewer sequences than the depth. Wilcoxon rank sum tests with FDR correction were used to compare V, D and J gene relative abundances between the groups. In the blinded duplicates, the intraclass correlation was just under 97% for TCR richness and averaged about 76% across fewer than 80 gene segments. TCRdb retrieved this table from immuneACCESS and kept in-frame rearrangements only. Not all clones are present; in checked studies, unresolved V genes account for under half, and no reason is known for the remainder. The V and J calls and clone size were taken over from that table, and D and trimming were inferred from the DNA. The table kept for this sample lists 20,000 to 25,000 clones. The biggest ten clones account for 2.7% of the sample.

Every participant had a single incident cervical HPV16 infection, and women with prevalent HPV16 infections were excluded. Cervical HPV DNA was detected by MY09/MY11 PCR, and genotyping was performed by dot-blot hybridization. Less than 19 mL of heparinized blood was centrifuged, after which the buffy coat was aliquoted, frozen at -30 degrees C, and then stored at -80 degrees C. QIAGEN kits were used to extract genomic DNA from buffy coat specimens. Sequenced sample: blood buffy coat. The receptor was isolated from a woman aged 18 to 75 with a cervical HPV16 infection that either progressed to CIN3+ or cleared (not recorded which). The rearrangement combines TRBV18 with TRBJ1-6; there is no confident call for the D gene. The CDR3 corresponds to CASSPQALAATTHNSPLHF. CDR3 DNA (partial): TGTGCCAGCTCACCTCAAGCACTCGCGGCCACAACTCATAATTCACCC.